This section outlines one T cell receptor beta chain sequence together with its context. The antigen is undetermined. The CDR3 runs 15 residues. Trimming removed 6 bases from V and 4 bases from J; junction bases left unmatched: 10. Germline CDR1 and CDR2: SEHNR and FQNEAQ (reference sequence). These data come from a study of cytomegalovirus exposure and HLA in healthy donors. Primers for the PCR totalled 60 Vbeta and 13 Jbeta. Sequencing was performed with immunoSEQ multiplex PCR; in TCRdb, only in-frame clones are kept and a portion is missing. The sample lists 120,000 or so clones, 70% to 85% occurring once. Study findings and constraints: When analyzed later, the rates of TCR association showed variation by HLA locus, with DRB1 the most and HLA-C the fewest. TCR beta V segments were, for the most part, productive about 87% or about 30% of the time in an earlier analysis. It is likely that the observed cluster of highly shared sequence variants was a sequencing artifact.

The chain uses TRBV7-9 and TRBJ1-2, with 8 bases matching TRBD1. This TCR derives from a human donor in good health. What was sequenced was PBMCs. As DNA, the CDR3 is TGTGCCAGCAGTCGGGACAGGAGCCCACTCTATGGCTACACCTTC. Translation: CASSRDRSPLYGYTF.